A single sample gave rise to the 3 T cell receptor beta chains below, sequenced in a study of shared T cell receptors in the human thymus. Assay used: immunoSEQ multiplex PCR; TCRdb lists only in-frame clones, some missing. The sample yields about 710,000 clones, around 87% seen once. The same sample was also used in a study of human thymus T cells.

The sequencing sample was made of thymocytes. The receptors shown here come from a boy in the first two years of life with a congenital heart defect.

This clone appeared once. The V call is TRBV18, the J call TRBJ2-3, with TRBD2 matching 16 bases. The CDR3 sequence is 21 residues long. The V gene end was trimmed by 2 bases and the J gene end by 4 bases; junction bases not matched to a gene: 15. The V gene's germline CDR1 is KGHSH and CDR2 LQKENI. The CDR3 DNA follows: TGTGCCAGCTCACCAGAGTGCAGGCCGGGACTAGCGGGGGGGTCCCCAGATACGCAGTATTTT. It is translated as CASSPECRPGLAGGSPDTQYF.

This clone was counted a single time. The chain carries TRBV6-1 and TRBJ2-1, with TRBD1 as a possible D gene (6 bases). With 6 bases removed from V and 7 bases from J, the gap between germline ends came to 19 bases. CDR1 MNHNS and CDR2 SASEGT come from the germline V gene. This CDR3 is built from 15 residues. CDR3 DNA sequence: TGTGCCAGCAGGGTACGGGACACTAAGGGGAATGAGCAGTTCTTC. Translating gives CASRVRDTKGNEQFF.

The chain combines TRBV30 with TRBJ2-2; 16 nucleotides agree with TRBD2. Germline V gives CDR1 GTSNPN, CDR2 SVGIG (reference sequence). Trimming cost V 2 bases and J 4 bases; bases outside gene matches: 7. The CDR3 consists of 18 residues. DNA of the CDR3: TGTGCCTGGAGTCGGGGACTAGCGGGAGGGTCGATCACCGGGGAGCTGTTTTTT. Translation: CAWSRGLAGGSITGELFF.